This T cell receptor beta chain was identified during a study of T cell responses to AZD1222 COVID-19 vaccine. The repertoire was sequenced with immunoSEQ multiplex PCR; TCRdb's copy has only in-frame clones and lacks some. Of 95,000 to 100,000 clones listed, 80% to 90% were seen once; the top ten hold roughly 1.7%. Trimming removed 2 bases at V and 5 bases at J, with 19 bases between. This CDR3 has 18 residues. Germline V lookup: CDR1 LNHDA, CDR2 SQIVND (reference sequence). Sequences were derived from peripheral blood, sampled on day 0 of AZD1222 vaccination. V gene TRBV19 combines with J gene TRBJ1-6; D call uncertain. The source is an adult in good health. CDR3 in DNA: TGTGCCAGTAGTATACGGTTCTTTGAACCCGGGGATAATTCACCCCTCCACTTT. Residues: CASSIRFFEPGDNSPLHF.